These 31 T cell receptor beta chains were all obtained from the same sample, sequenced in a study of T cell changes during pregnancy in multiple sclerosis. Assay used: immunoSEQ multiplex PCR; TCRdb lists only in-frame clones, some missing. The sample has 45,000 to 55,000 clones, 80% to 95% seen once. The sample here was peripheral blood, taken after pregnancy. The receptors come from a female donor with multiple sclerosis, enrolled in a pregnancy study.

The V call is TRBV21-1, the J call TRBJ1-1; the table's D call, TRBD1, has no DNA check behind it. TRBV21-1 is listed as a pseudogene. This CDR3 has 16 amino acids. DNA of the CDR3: TGTGCCAGCAGCAGCTTGGGACAGAGAATTAACACTGAAGCTTTCTTT. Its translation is CASSSLGQRINTEAFF.

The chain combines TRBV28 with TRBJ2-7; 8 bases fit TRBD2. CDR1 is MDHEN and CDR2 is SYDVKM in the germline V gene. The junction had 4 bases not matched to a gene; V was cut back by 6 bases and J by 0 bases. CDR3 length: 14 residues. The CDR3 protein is CASRPSGSSYEQYF. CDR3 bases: TGTGCCAGCAGGCCTAGCGGGTCCTCCTACGAGCAGTACTTC.

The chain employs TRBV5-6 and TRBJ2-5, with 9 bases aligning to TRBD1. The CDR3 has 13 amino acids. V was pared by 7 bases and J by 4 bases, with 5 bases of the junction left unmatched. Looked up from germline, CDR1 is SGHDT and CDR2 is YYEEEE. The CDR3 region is CASVTTGGETQYF. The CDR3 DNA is TGTGCCAGCGTCACGACAGGGGGAGAGACCCAGTACTTC.

The CDR3 DNA sequence: TGTGCCGGGGCTGGACAGAGCAGGACTGAAGCTTTCTTT. Its translation is CAGAGQSRTEAFF. This chain connects TRBV7-2 to TRBJ1-1, with D maybe TRBD1 (6 bases). This CDR3 is 13 amino acids long. Germline CDR1 is SGHTA and CDR2 is FQGNSA. V lost 11 bases and J lost 5, with 18 bases in between.

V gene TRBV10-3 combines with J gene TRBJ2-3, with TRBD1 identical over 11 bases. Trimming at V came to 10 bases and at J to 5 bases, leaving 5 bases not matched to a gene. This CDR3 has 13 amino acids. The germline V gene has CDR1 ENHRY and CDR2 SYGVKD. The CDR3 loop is CASGQGAEDTQYF. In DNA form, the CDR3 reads TGTGCCAGCGGACAGGGGGCCGAAGATACGCAGTATTTT.

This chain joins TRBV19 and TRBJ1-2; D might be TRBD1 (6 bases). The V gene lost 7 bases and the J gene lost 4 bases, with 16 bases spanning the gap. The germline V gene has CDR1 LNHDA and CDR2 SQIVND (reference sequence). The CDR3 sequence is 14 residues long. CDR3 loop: CASTPGGQSYGYTF. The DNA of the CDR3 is TGTGCCAGTACCCCGGGGGGACAAAGCTATGGCTACACCTTC.

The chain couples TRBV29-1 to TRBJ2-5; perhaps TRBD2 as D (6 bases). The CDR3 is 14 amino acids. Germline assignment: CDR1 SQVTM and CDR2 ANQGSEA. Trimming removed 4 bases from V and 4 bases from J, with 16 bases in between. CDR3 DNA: TGCAGCGTTGTCCCCCAACTGGGGGGAGAGACCCAGTACTTC. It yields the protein CSVVPQLGGETQYF.

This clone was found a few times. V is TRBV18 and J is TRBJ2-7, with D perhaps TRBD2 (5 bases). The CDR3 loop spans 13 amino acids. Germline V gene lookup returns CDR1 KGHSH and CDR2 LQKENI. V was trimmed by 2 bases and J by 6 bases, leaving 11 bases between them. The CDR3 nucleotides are TGTGCCAGCTCACCAGAAGCGGACTCCGAGCAGTACTTC. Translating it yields CASSPEADSEQYF.

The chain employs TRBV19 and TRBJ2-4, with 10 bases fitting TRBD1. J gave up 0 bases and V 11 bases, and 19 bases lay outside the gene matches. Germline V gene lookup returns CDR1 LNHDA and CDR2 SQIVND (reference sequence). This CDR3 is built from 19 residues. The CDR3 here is CARREGQGLRGLAKNIQYF. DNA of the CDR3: TGTGCCCGCCGCGAGGGACAGGGGCTCCGAGGTCTAGCCAAAAACATTCAGTACTTC.

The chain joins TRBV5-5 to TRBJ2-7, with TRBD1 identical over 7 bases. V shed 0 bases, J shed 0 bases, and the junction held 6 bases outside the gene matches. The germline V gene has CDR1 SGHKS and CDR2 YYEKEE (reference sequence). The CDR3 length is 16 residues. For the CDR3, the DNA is TGTGCCAGCAGCTTGGGAGGGGGCCTCTCCTCCTACGAGCAGTACTTC. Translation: CASSLGGGLSSYEQYF.

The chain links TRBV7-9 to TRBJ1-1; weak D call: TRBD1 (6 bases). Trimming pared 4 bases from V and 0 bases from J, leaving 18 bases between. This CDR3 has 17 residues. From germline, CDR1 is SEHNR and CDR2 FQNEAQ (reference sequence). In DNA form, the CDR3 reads TGTGCCAGCAGCTCCCCGAATCCGGGGGGCGTGAACACTGAAGCTTTCTTT. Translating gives CASSSPNPGGVNTEAFF.

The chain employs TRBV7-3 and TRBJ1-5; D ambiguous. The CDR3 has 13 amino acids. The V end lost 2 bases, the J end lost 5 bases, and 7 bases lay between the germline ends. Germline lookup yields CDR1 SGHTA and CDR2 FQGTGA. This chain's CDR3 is CASSLSRDQPQHF. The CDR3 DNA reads TGTGCCAGCAGCTTATCACGGGATCAGCCCCAGCATTTT.

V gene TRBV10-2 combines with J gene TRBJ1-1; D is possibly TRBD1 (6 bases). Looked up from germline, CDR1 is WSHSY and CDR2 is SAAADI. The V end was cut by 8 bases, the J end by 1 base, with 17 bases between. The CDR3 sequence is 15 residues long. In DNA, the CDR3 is TGCGCCAGCGGGCCTGGAGACAGGCCGAACACTGAAGCTTTCTTT. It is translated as CASGPGDRPNTEAFF.

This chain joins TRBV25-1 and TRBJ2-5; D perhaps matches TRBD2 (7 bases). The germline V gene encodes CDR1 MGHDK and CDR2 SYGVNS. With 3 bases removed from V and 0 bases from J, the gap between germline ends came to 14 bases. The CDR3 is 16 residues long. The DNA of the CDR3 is TGTGCCAGCAGTGATGGGGGGGGCAGATACCAAGAGACCCAGTACTTC. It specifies CASSDGGGRYQETQYF. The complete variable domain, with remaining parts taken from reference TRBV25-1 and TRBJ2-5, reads EADIYQTPRYLVIGTGKKITLECSQTMGHDKMYWYQQDPGMELHLIHYSYGVNSTEKGDLSSESTVSRIRTEHFPLTLESARPSHTSQYLCASSDGGGRYQETQYFGPGTRLLVL.

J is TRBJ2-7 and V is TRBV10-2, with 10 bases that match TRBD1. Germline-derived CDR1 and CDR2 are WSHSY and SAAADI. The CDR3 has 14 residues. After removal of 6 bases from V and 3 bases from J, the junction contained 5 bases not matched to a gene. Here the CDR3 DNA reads TGCGCCAGCAGCTGGGACAGGGGCCGCTACGAGCAGTACTTC. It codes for CASSWDRGRYEQYF.

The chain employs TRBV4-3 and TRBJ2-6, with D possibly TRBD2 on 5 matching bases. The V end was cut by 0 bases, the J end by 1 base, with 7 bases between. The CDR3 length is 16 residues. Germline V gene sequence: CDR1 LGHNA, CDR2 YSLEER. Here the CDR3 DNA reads TGCGCCAGCAGCCAAGATCGCGGGTCTGGGGCCAACGTCCTGACTTTC. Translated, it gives CASSQDRGSGANVLTF.

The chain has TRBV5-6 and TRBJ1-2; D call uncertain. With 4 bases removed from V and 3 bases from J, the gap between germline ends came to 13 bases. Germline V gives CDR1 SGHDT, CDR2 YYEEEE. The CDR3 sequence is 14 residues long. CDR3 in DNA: TGTGCCAGCAGCCTGTCATGGGGAGACTATGGCTACACCTTC. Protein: CASSLSWGDYGYTF.

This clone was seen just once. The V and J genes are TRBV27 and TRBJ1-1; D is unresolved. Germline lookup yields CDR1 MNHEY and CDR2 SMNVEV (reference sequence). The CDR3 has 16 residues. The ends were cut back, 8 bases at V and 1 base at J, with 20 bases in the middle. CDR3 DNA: TGTGCCAGCGGGCCTACTAGGAGGGAGACGAACACTGAAGCTTTCTTT. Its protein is CASGPTRRETNTEAFF.

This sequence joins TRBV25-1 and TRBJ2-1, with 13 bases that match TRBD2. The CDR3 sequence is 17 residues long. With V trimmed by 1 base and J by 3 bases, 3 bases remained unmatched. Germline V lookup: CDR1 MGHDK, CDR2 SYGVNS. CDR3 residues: CASSESGLAGVYNEQFF. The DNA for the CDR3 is TGTGCCAGCAGTGAATCCGGACTAGCGGGGGTCTACAATGAGCAGTTCTTC.

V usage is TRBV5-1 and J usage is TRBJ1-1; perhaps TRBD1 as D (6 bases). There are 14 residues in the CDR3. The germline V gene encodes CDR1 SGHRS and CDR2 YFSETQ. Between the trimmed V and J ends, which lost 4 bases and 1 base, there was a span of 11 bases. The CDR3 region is CASSRGGWNTEAFF. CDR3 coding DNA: TGCGCCAGCAGCCGGGGGGGCTGGAACACTGAAGCTTTCTTT.

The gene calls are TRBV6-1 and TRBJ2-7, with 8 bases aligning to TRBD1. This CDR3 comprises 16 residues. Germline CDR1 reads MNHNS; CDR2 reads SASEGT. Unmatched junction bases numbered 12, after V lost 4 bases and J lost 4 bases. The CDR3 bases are TGTGCCAGCAGTGGGCCTGACAGGGGAATTTGGTACGAGCAGTACTTC. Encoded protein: CASSGPDRGIWYEQYF.

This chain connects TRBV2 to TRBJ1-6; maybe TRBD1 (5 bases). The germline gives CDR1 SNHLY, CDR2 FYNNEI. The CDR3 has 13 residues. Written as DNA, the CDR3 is TGTGGCAACCGGGCCAGGGAAGATTCACCCCTCCACTTT. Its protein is CGNRAREDSPLHF. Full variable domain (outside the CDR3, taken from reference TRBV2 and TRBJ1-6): EPEVTQTPSHQVTQMGQEVILRCVPISNHLYFYWYRQILGQKVEFLVSFYNNEISEKSEIFDDQFSVERPDGSNFTLKIRSTKLEDSAMYFCGNRAREDSPLHFGNGTRLTVT.

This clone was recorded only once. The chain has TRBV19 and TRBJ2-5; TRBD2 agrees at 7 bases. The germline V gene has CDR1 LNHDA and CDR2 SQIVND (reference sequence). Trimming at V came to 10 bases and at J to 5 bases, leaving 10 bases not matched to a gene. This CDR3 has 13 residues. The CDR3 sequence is CATKSPGRETQYF. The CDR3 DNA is TGTGCCACCAAGTCGCCCGGGAGGGAGACCCAGTACTTC.

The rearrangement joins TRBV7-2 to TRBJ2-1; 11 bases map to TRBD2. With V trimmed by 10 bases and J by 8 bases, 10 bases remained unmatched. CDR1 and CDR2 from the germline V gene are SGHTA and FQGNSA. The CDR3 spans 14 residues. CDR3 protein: CATLSGGARYEQFF. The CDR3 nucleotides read TGTGCCACGCTTAGCGGGGGGGCCAGATATGAGCAGTTCTTC.

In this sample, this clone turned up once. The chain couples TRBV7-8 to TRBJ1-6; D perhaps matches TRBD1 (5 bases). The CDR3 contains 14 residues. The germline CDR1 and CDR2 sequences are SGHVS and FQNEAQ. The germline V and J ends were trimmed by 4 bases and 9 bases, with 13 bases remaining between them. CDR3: CASSSFQGRSPLHF. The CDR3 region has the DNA TGTGCCAGCAGCTCGTTTCAGGGTCGTTCACCCCTCCACTTT.

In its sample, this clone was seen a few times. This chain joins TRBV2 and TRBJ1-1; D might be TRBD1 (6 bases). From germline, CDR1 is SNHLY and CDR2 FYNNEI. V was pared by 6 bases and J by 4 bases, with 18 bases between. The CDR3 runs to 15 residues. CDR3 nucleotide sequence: TGTGCCAGCAGATGGGGGGGGCGGACGTTCACTGAAGCTTTCTTT. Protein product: CASRWGGRTFTEAFF.

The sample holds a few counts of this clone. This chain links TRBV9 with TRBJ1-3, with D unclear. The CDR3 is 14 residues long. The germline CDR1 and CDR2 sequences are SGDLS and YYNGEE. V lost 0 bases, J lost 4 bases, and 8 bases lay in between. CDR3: CASSVGRRGNTIYF. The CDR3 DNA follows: TGTGCCAGCAGCGTAGGAAGGAGAGGAAACACCATATATTTT.

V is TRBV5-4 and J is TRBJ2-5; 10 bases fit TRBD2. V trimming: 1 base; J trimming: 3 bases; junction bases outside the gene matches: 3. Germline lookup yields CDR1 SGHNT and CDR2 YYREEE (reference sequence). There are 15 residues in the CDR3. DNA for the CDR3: TGTGCCAGCAGCTTGCGAACTAGCGGGGAAGAGACCCAGTACTTC. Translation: CASSLRTSGEETQYF.

In nucleotides, the CDR3 is TGTGCCAGAAGCGTAGGCCCCCAAAACAGGGGCGAGCAGTACTTC. It yields the protein CARSVGPQNRGEQYF. The V gene is TRBV7-5, the J gene TRBJ2-7; the D call in the table, TRBD1, was not verified against the DNA. TRBV7-5 is a listed pseudogene. This CDR3 is 15 amino acids long.

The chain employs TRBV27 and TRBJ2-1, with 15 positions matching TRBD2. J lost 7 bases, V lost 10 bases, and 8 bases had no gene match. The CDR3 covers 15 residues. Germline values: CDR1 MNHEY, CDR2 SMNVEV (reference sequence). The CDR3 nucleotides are TGTGCCACGCGAGGACTAGCGGGGGGGATGAATGAGCAGTTCTTC. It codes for CATRGLAGGMNEQFF.

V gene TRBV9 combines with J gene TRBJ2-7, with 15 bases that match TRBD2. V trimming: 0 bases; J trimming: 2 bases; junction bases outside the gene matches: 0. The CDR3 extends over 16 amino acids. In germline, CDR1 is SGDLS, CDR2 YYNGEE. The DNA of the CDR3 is TGTGCCAGCAGCGTAGGGACTAGCGGGGGGGCCTACGAGCAGTACTTC. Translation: CASSVGTSGGAYEQYF.